The T cell receptor (beta chain) under discussion was sequenced for a study of cytomegalovirus exposure and HLA in healthy donors. Across the study: A later analysis reported the 120 or so validation repertoires used the same platform as the approximately 670 first-cohort repertoires.

Germline CDR1 and CDR2: SNHLY and FYNNEI. The length of the CDR3 is 16 residues. Deletions cut 3 bases from V and 4 bases from J, with 18 bases between. The study, taken as a whole, reports: The TCR clusters that emerged in the first cohort tended, a later analysis found, to co-occur in the 110 or so validation repertoires. It was reportedly the case that the classifier diagnosed cytomegalovirus status with high specificity and sensitivity.

The donors were members of the validation cohort comprising approximately 110 subjects, separate from the approximately 630-subject first cohort. Measured with immunoSEQ multiplex PCR; TCRdb has only the in-frame clones, and not every one. Of about 150,000 clones listed, 88% are singletons. This clone has more than one count but fewer than ten. Its antigen is not identified. Sequences were obtained from PBMCs. The sequence came from a man aged 18 to 29 in good health and CMV-seronegative. The chain employs TRBV2 and TRBJ1-2; the D is unclear. CDR3 amino acids: CASSDLGPGSGYGYTF. For the CDR3, the DNA is TGTGCCAGCAGTGATCTGGGCCCGGGCAGCGGCTATGGCTACACCTTC.